This T cell receptor beta chain was profiled in a study of neoadjuvant anti-PD-1 for oral cavity cancer. Study summary: Non-progressing patients received a fourth nivolumab dose near day 43, then surgery on days 50-56. Study-wide findings and caveats: Treg/Th17 ratio rose with pretreatment blood and fell with post-treatment tumor TCRbeta clonality. PBMC Gini-index clonality exceeded responders' in non-responders post-nivolumab.

Patients had newly diagnosed, untreated stage II-IVA oral cavity squamous cell carcinoma. Sequencing used immunoSEQ multiplex PCR; TCRdb keeps in-frame clones, though not all of them. This table has 15,000 or so clones, about 69% appearing once. The CDR3 spans 15 residues. Germline V gives CDR1 SGHRS, CDR2 YFSETQ. Germline trimming cut 0 bases from V and 7 bases from J; bases unmatched to any gene: 7. Notes on this clone: Its antigen is not known.

Sequencing used PBMCs, obtained before nivolumab (anti-PD-1) treatment. The V gene is TRBV5-1, the J gene TRBJ1-5, with TRBD1 identical over 7 bases. The sequence came from a person aged 35-79 years with oral cavity squamous cell carcinoma. In nucleotides, the CDR3 is TGCGCCAGCAGCTTGGAAGGGGCCAGGGGGCAGCCCCAGCATTTT. It translates to CASSLEGARGQPQHF.